This entry features one TCR beta chain sequence. In this sample, this clonotype turned up many times. Which antigen it targets is not known. The input lacks base qualities; no much larger clone sits a single base away. V is pruned by 1 base and J by 5 bases, leaving 6 bases of the junction without a gene match. Sequences SGHKS (CDR1) and YYEKEE (CDR2) are obtained from the germline V gene (reference sequence). The CDR3, from cysteine to phenylalanine, totals 15 residues. Only the CDR3 portion is preserved as DNA: 45 bases, with reading frame beginning at the first base. TCR beta VDJ combination and CDR3 sequence profiling used genomic DNA as the template. TCR repertoire sequencing was run on an Illumina HiSeq 2000. The authors' analysis ran thus. Repertoires were assessed using TRBV/TRBJ rearrangement plots, CDR3 size and DJ length profiles, and Simpson's diversity index. The most abundant DNA sequence in the deep sequencing data was taken as the immunodominant clone. CDR3 amino acid sequences were screened for sharing across subjects and were compared with published repertoires and the VDJdb database. Clones were called with MiXCR by TCRdb after fastp trimmed the public reads at Q25, and only in-frame beta chains were retained. Rows with a matching CDR3 protein are joined into one entry that keeps the most common DNA and genes. These V and J calls are TCRdb output, not the study's own analysis. Here the sample has some 120,000 distinct CDR3 sequences; approximately 40% occur a single time. The leading ten clones occupy approximately 2.6% of the sample.

The patients picked for sequencing were ones in whom flow cytometry had shown an expansion of CD8+CD57+ cells. Every patient had severe acquired aplastic anemia, diagnosed using the International Study of Aplastic Anemia and Agranulocytosis and Camitta criteria. No patient had received any therapy when blood was sampled. The study deep-sequenced TCR repertoires of sorted CD4+ and CD8+ blood T cells from severe aplastic anemia patients and healthy subjects. In the USA, patient enrollment took place under clinicaltrials.gov protocols 00001620, 01623167, 00001397, 00071045, 00081523 and 00961064. Ficoll-Paque density gradient centrifugation was used to isolate peripheral blood mononuclear cells. Before DNA extraction, CD4+ and CD8+ T cells were sorted by FACS or by magnetic beads. This sample is part of a study of CD8+CD57+ T cells in acquired aplastic anemia (dated by TCRdb to 2016 to 2019). Turning to the overall study: Extracted DNA from sorted CD4+ and CD8+ cells averaged 3.2 ug, ranging from roughly 0.17 to 30 ug. CD8+CD57+ expansion was defined as a frequency above the mean frequency observed in healthy subjects. Here is what the overall study found, with its caveats: Around 28 CD8+ CDR3 sequences were found to be shared between patients and controls, but these sequences appeared to be highly expressed in patients and within the immunodominant clones of the patients. No significant difference in CD8+ Simpson's diversity was found between patients and healthy controls (P=0.060).

The sequence links TRBV5-5 to TRBJ1-1; 9 nucleotides in the junction match TRBD1. Source material: sorted CD4+, CD8+, or CD8+CD57+ T cells (not recorded which) from PBMCs. This receptor was obtained from a human donor with aplastic anemia. The DNA reads as follows: TGTGCCAGCAGCTTGACGGGACAGGGAGGGACTGAAGCTTTCTTT. Its protein product is CASSLTGQGGTEAFF.